A single sample is the source of the 22 T cell receptor beta chains below, sequenced in a study of spatial heterogeneity in lung cancer (dated by TCRdb to the late 2010s). The time point tag for this specimen amounts to: sample taken at primary tumor resection. Whole RNA extracted from tumor and nontumor lung tissue, or from cryopreserved PBMC samples, was used for TCR sequencing without cell sorting. Library method: 5' RACE. The listed sequencing device is NextSeq 500. TCRdb redid the processing of the public reads, applying fastp at Q25 and MiXCR, and retained in-frame beta chains. Rows matching on CDR3 protein sequence are summarized as one entry with the most common DNA and genes. This sample holds about 6,900 distinct CDR3 sequences; less than 5% were observed only once. Clones ranked in the top ten supply 23% of the sample. Sequenced material: normal lung tissue next to the tumor, taken at surgery. These receptors originate from a female donor with early-stage non-small cell lung cancer.

This clonotype was detected many times. With the library built for alpha chains, this beta chain is off target and its frequency is not meaningful. This chain links TRBV7-2 with TRBJ2-7, with D maybe TRBD1 (6 bases). This CDR3 region has 14 residues. Germline V gene data show CDR1 as SGHTA and CDR2 as FQGNSA. V shed 7 bases and J shed 6 bases, with 19 bases lying between them. CDR3 loop: CASTRNLQGLEQYF. For the CDR3, the DNA is TGTGCCAGCACCCGAAACTTACAGGGTCTCGAGCAGTACTTC.

This clonotype was recorded at least ten times. The junction does not match germline at one end; this may be a read error. For a library built for alpha chains, this beta chain is a stray read; little rests on its size. The chain joins TRBV7-7 to TRBJ2-5; 8 bases agree with TRBD1. The V gene's germline CDR1 is SSHAT and CDR2 FNYEAQ (reference sequence). The CDR3 loop spans 15 amino acids. For the CDR3, the DNA is TGTGCTAGCAGCTTAGGACAGGGCATGTCGGAGACCCAGTACTTC. Amino acids: CASSLGQGMSETQYF.

This clonotype is medium-sized within its sample. This beta chain is a stray read from a library made for alpha chains; its abundance is not meaningful. For the CDR3, the DNA is TGTGCCACCCTCCCAGGCGGCTACACCTTC. This encodes CATLPGGYTF. This rearrangement joins TRBV6-2 or TRBV6-3 to TRBJ1-2; D ambiguous. The V end was cut by 10 bases, the J end by 8 bases, with 11 bases between. The CDR3 covers 10 residues. CDR1 and CDR2 from the germline V gene are MNHEY and SVGEGT.

This clonotype was found many times. Within a library made for alpha chains, this beta chain is off target, and its count is uninformative. This chain links TRBV4-1 with TRBJ1-3; D gene ambiguous. The CDR3 covers 15 residues. V was shortened by 1 base and J by 0 bases, with 7 bases between the two germline ends. Looked up from germline, CDR1 is MGHRA and CDR2 is YSYEKL. The DNA of the CDR3 is TGCGCCAGCAGCCAAGTTGGCAGCTCTGGAAACACCATATATTTT. Residues: CASSQVGSSGNTIYF.

By share, this clonotype ranks as medium-sized. A library prepared for alpha chains yielded this beta chain as an off-target read; its size is of little meaning. The genes are TRBV28 and TRBJ1-1; D remains unclear. The CDR3 length is 14 residues. Looked up from germline, CDR1 is MDHEN and CDR2 is SYDVKM. V was cut by 6 bases and J by 4 bases, with 15 bases left in between. The CDR3 loop is CASRGRESGTEAFF. The DNA of the CDR3 is TGTGCCAGCAGGGGTAGGGAATCGGGCACTGAAGCTTTCTTT.

This clonotype was seen repeatedly, ten times or more. A library prepared for alpha chains yielded this beta chain as an off-target read; its size is of little meaning. The gene calls are TRBV5-1 and TRBJ2-3, with D uncertain. Germline loops: CDR1 SGHRS, CDR2 YFSETQ. Trimming took off 2 bases at V and 2 bases at J, with 6 bases between the two ends. The CDR3 extends over 13 amino acids. The CDR3 sequence is CASSLELTDTQYF. The CDR3 DNA sequence: TGCGCCAGCAGCTTAGAGCTCACAGATACGCAGTATTTT.

This clonotype showed up many times. Little can be read into the size of this beta chain, an off-target read in a library designed for alpha chains. This rearrangement joins TRBV27 to TRBJ1-2; 7 bases fit TRBD1. V shed 2 bases and J 4 bases; nucleotides not matched to a gene: 4. Germline assignment: CDR1 MNHEY and CDR2 SMNVEV (reference sequence). This CDR3 comprises 14 residues. Here the CDR3 DNA reads TGTGCCAGCAGTTTAGGGGGACAGCCCTATGGCTACACCTTC. This codes for CASSLGGQPYGYTF.

This clonotype was recorded at least ten times. Because this beta chain is a stray read in a library intended to capture alpha chains, its abundance should not be given much weight. V gene TRBV20-1 combines with J gene TRBJ2-2; D unclear. CDR1 and CDR2 (germline): DFQATT, SNEGSKA (reference sequence). The CDR3 length is 14 residues. V lost 0 bases and J 3 bases, leaving 8 bases between the germline ends. CDR3 residues: CSARDLDYTGELFF. The CDR3 nucleotides read TGCAGTGCTAGAGATCTGGATTACACCGGGGAGCTGTTTTTT.

This clonotype was seen at least ten times. This beta chain lies outside the target of a library built for alpha chains; its clone size means little. The rearrangement joins TRBV5-1 to TRBJ2-5; D remains ambiguous. The length of the CDR3 is 15 residues. CDR1 is SGHRS and CDR2 is YFSETQ in the germline V gene. The V end was cut by 0 bases, the J end by 5 bases, with 14 bases between. The CDR3 is CASSLGTHSQETQYF. The CDR3 bases are TGCGCCAGCAGCTTGGGCACCCACTCACAGGAGACCCAGTACTTC.

This clonotype appeared many times. This beta chain was picked up by a library intended for alpha chains and is off target, so its count carries little meaning. This chain connects TRBV2 to TRBJ1-5, with 7 bases aligning to TRBD1. Germline lookup yields CDR1 SNHLY and CDR2 FYNNEI. Trimming took 9 bases from V and 0 from J; bases not matched to a gene: 5. The CDR3 runs 14 residues. The chain's CDR3 is CASRQGISNQPQHF. CDR3 bases: TGTGCCAGTCGACAGGGAATTAGCAATCAGCCCCAGCATTTT.

This clonotype occurred many times. Found in a library prepared for alpha chains, this beta chain is an off-target read, and its abundance has little meaning. This chain links TRBV12-5 with TRBJ1-1; D gene unclear. Germline CDR1 LGHNT, CDR2 FRNRAP. This CDR3 has 12 amino acids. Trimming took 5 bases from V and 10 from J, leaving 14 bases between them. The CDR3 protein is CASGLTAGLAFF. The CDR3 DNA reads as TGTGCTAGTGGTCTCACGGCGGGGTTAGCTTTCTTT.

This clonotype was picked up many times. This beta chain slipped into a library made for alpha chains as a stray read, so its size is not meaningful. The chain is built from TRBV5-6 and TRBJ2-3; TRBD1 aligns across 7 bases. This CDR3 contains 19 residues. V was clipped by 3 bases and J by 1 base; unmatched bases: 17. The germline CDR1 and CDR2 sequences are SGHDT and YYEEEE. The CDR3 DNA sequence: TGTGCCAGCAGCTGGGTGGGGACAGCTAATTTTATGCGCACAGATACGCAGTATTTT. This encodes CASSWVGTANFMRTDTQYF.

Comments on this clonotype: For a library built for alpha chains, this beta chain is a stray read; little rests on its size. V and J are TRBV25-1 and TRBJ2-7; 7 nucleotides match TRBD1. Looked up from germline, CDR1 is MGHDK and CDR2 is SYGVNS. After removal of 6 bases from V and 1 base from J, the junction contained 6 bases not matched to a gene. This CDR3 has 14 residues. The chain's CDR3 is CASSPPGQSYEQYF. The CDR3 DNA follows: TGTGCCAGCAGCCCTCCGGGACAGTCCTACGAGCAGTACTTC.

In regard to this clonotype: A much larger clone lies a single base off, so this may be a read error. Since it is a stray read in a library aimed at alpha chains, this beta chain has a size that is not meaningful. The chain combines TRBV10-3 with TRBJ2-4; no reliable D call. CDR1 and CDR2 from the germline V gene are ENHRY and SYGVKD. Deletions cut 3 bases from V and 0 bases from J, with 18 bases between. This CDR3 is 18 amino acids long. CDR3 DNA sequence: TGTGCCATCAGTGATCCGATACGAGTAGGTCTAGCCAAAAACATTCAGTACTTC. Translated: CAISDPIRVGLAKNIQYF.

Notes on this clonotype: Found in a library prepared for alpha chains, this beta chain is an off-target read, and its abundance has little meaning. The chain joins TRBV29-1 to TRBJ2-5; D perhaps matches TRBD2 (5 bases). The V gene lost 5 bases and the J gene lost 4 bases, with 11 bases spanning the gap. There are 12 residues in the CDR3. Germline CDR1 SQVTM, CDR2 ANQGSEA. The CDR3 coding sequence is TGCAGCGTTTTCCCAGGAGGAGAGACCCAGTACTTC. Protein: CSVFPGGETQYF.

This clonotype is medium-sized (0.01 to 0.1%) within its sample. A library made for alpha chains picked up this beta chain off target, so its size means little. The chain is built from TRBV7-8 and TRBJ2-2; D not certain. The germline V and J ends were trimmed by 7 bases and 4 bases, with 7 bases remaining between them. This CDR3 contains 12 residues. CDR1 is SGHVS and CDR2 is FQNEAQ in the germline V gene. DNA for the CDR3: TGTGCCAGCACGGAGAGCACCGGGGAGCTGTTTTTT. Translating it yields CASTESTGELFF.

This clonotype appeared many times. With the library built for alpha chains, this beta chain is off target and its frequency is not meaningful. The V gene is TRBV30, the J gene TRBJ1-3; D remains ambiguous. From germline, CDR1 is GTSNPN and CDR2 SVGIG (reference sequence). V lost 2 bases to trimming and J lost 4 bases, with 6 bases between them. This CDR3 comprises 12 residues. In nucleotides, the CDR3 is TGTGCCTGGAGTCTCTCCGGAAACACCATATATTTT. Protein: CAWSLSGNTIYF.

The sample holds many counts of this clonotype. This beta chain represents an off-target read in a library built for alpha chains; its size is of limited meaning. The chain is built from TRBV7-9 and TRBJ2-3; 7 nucleotides align to TRBD2. V lost 10 bases to trimming and J lost 1 base; unmatched junction nucleotides: 2. Looked up from germline, CDR1 is SEHNR and CDR2 is FQNEAQ (reference sequence). The CDR3 totals 12 residues. CDR3 in amino acids: CATAGGTDTQYF. The DNA for the CDR3 is TGTGCCACCGCGGGGGGCACAGATACGCAGTATTTT.

This clonotype was observed many times. This beta chain lies outside the target of a library built for alpha chains; its clone size means little. CDR3 nucleotide sequence: TGCGCCAGCAGCCAAGCCGGGACAGGGGACTACGAGCAGTACTTC. It codes for CASSQAGTGDYEQYF. The chain joins TRBV4-3 to TRBJ2-7, with 10 bases identical to TRBD1. The CDR3 sequence is 15 residues long. V shed 1 base, J shed 3 bases, and the junction held 3 bases outside the gene matches. Germline CDR1 is LGHNA and CDR2 is YSLEER.

This clonotype was seen at least ten times. Within a library made for alpha chains, this beta chain is off target, and its count is uninformative. This rearrangement joins TRBV12-3 or TRBV12-4 to TRBJ1-5, with a possible D match to TRBD1 (6 bases). The CDR3 contains 15 residues. V was shortened by 4 bases and J by 3 bases, with 13 bases between the two germline ends. The CDR3: CASSWGQKYNQPQHF. The CDR3 DNA sequence: TGTGCCAGCAGTTGGGGGCAGAAATACAATCAGCCCCAGCATTTT.

This clonotype qualifies as large. This beta chain lies outside the target of a library built for alpha chains; its clone size means little. The chain couples TRBV7-2 to TRBJ1-1; D gene uncertain. Per the germline V gene, CDR1 is SGHTA and CDR2 is FQGNSA. The V end was cut by 1 base, the J end by 14 bases, with 14 bases between. This CDR3 has 12 amino acids. The CDR3 sequence: CASSLETRSAFF. The CDR3 nucleotides read TGTGCCAGCAGCTTAGAGACAAGGTCCGCCTTCTTT.

In this sample, this clonotype turned up many times. A library made for alpha chains picked up this beta chain off target, so its size means little. V usage is TRBV20-1 and J usage is TRBJ2-3, with 12 bases matching TRBD2. There are 16 residues in the CDR3. Germline CDR1 is DFQATT and CDR2 is SNEGSKA (reference sequence). The V segment lost 3 bases and the J segment 4 bases; nucleotides outside the gene matches: 8. The CDR3 region is CSARPTSGGHPDTQYF. CDR3 DNA sequence: TGCAGTGCTAGGCCTACTAGCGGGGGGCATCCAGATACGCAGTATTTT.